This T cell receptor beta chain was recorded in a study of blood T cell repertoires in COVID-19. Overall study context: The cDNA or gDNA used as material had been derived from T cells, B-cell-depleted T cells, or PBMCs.

The V and J ends lost 7 bases and 1 base respectively, with 13 bases between them. CDR1 is MDHEN, CDR2 SYDVKM, per germline. The CDR3 extends over 14 amino acids. Study processing details: Amplification with reference gene primers provided the estimates of nucleated cell counts. Sequencing was performed with immunoSEQ multiplex PCR; in TCRdb, only in-frame clones are kept and a portion is missing. That table supplies the V and J calls and clone size; D and trimming were determined from the DNA. In the table there are about 210,000 clones, around four fifths of which are singletons. The sequence came from a woman in her forties or fifties with acute or convalescent COVID-19. The chain carries TRBV28 and TRBJ1-1; no definite D call. The material sequenced was peripheral blood. The CDR3 DNA reads as TGTGCCAGCATTGGGAGGACGGAGAACACTGAAGCTTTCTTT. It codes for CASIGRTENTEAFF.